Each of the 15 T cell receptor beta chains below was sequenced from the same sample in a study of Ad26.COV2.S vaccination and SARS-CoV-2 variants. Clones were read by immunoSEQ multiplex PCR, and TCRdb kept only the in-frame ones, dropping some. The table includes under 150,000 clones, about nine tenths detected once. The sequencing here drew on peripheral blood, taken after recovery from COVID-19. These receptors came from a human donor who had recovered from COVID-19.

This clone appeared once. The chain couples TRBV5-6 to TRBJ1-2; TRBD1 might be the D (6 bases). Germline assignment: CDR1 SGHDT and CDR2 YYEEEE. This CDR3 spans 15 amino acids. V lost 4 bases to trimming and J lost 4 bases, with 17 bases between them. The CDR3 nucleotides are TGTGCCAGCAGCCCGATCTTAGGACAGACCTATGGCTACACCTTC. This codes for CASSPILGQTYGYTF.

The chain uses TRBV11-2 and TRBJ2-2; D might be TRBD1 or TRBD2, each matching 7 bases. The CDR3 runs 18 residues. V lost 6 bases, J lost 6 bases, and 26 bases lay in between. Germline V gene sequence: CDR1 SGHAT, CDR2 FQNNGV. The CDR3 here is CASRKAPRTRGGAGELFF. CDR3 in DNA: TGTGCCAGCAGAAAAGCTCCACGAACCAGGGGGGGTGCCGGGGAGCTGTTTTTT. The full variable domain, its missing parts supplied by reference TRBV11-2 and TRBJ2-2, is EAGVAQSPRYKIIEKRQSVAFWCNPISGHATLYWYQQILGQGPKLLIQFQNNGVVDDSQLPKDRFSAERLKGVDSTLKIQPAKLEDSAVYLCASRKAPRTRGGAGELFFGEGSRLTVL.

The gene calls are TRBV3-1 (or the pseudogene TRBV3-2) and TRBJ1-5; a possible D gene is TRBD1 (5 bases). CDR1 LGHDT and CDR2 YNNKEL come from the germline V gene (reference sequence). Trimming cost V 0 bases and J 4 bases, with 13 bases left between them. The CDR3 contains 16 residues. The CDR3 loop reads CASSQEFEGSNQPQHF. The CDR3 region has the DNA TGTGCCAGCAGCCAAGAGTTCGAGGGGTCAAATCAGCCCCAGCATTTT.

This rearrangement joins TRBV3-1 (or the pseudogene TRBV3-2) to TRBJ2-6; D is unclear. V was pared by 1 base and J by 4 bases, with 11 bases between. There are 16 residues in the CDR3. CDR1 is LGHDT, CDR2 YNNKEL, per germline (reference sequence). The CDR3 DNA reads TGTGCCAGCAGCCAAGTCTCGGTATCCGGGGCCAACGTCCTGACTTTC. Its translation: CASSQVSVSGANVLTF.

The genes are TRBV28 and TRBJ1-1; no reliable D call. CDR3 length equals 15 residues. Germline CDR1 MDHEN, CDR2 SYDVKM. Trimming pared 5 bases from V and 6 bases from J, leaving 19 bases between. Written as DNA, the CDR3 is TGTGCCAGCAGTCCCCCGATACGGATTTTTGCTGAAGCTTTCTTT. This translates into CASSPPIRIFAEAFF.

CDR3 residues: CASSIAFPPHEQYF. CDR3 bases: TGTGCCAGTAGTATAGCCTTCCCCCCTCACGAGCAGTACTTC. The J gene is TRBJ2-7, the V gene TRBV19; no reliable D call. The CDR3 is made up of 14 amino acids. The V end lost 1 base, the J end lost 5 bases, and 12 bases lay between the germline ends. The V gene's germline CDR1 is LNHDA and CDR2 SQIVND (reference sequence).

The chain employs TRBV27 and TRBJ2-7; TRBD2 matches 8 bases. This CDR3 has 14 amino acids. With V trimmed by 8 bases and J by 0 bases, 6 bases remained unmatched. The germline V gene encodes CDR1 MNHEY and CDR2 SMNVEV (reference sequence). The CDR3 sequence: CASGLAGTSYEQYF. The CDR3 DNA is TGTGCCAGCGGGTTAGCGGGGACCTCCTACGAGCAGTACTTC.

The V call is TRBV28, the J call TRBJ2-1; D uncertain. The germline CDR1 and CDR2 sequences are MDHEN and SYDVKM. This CDR3 comprises 15 residues. Trimming cost V 6 bases and J 2 bases, with 14 bases left between them. The CDR3 DNA follows: TGTGCCAGCAGACCGGGCCGGAACGCCTACAATGAGCAGTTCTTC. It specifies CASRPGRNAYNEQFF.

About this clone: A read error may account for a junction end that differs from germline. The chain couples TRBV12-3 or TRBV12-4 to TRBJ1-2, with 10 positions matching TRBD1. The CDR3 has 11 residues. For the CDR3, the DNA is TGTGCCAGCAGTTTAGCGTGGGGACAGGGGTTC. This sequence encodes CASSLAWGQGF.

The chain links TRBV27 to TRBJ1-2; D remains unclear. Germline V gene sequence: CDR1 MNHEY, CDR2 SMNVEV (reference sequence). The CDR3 runs 14 residues. V lost 2 bases, J lost 0 bases, and 7 bases lay in between. CDR3 nucleotide sequence: TGTGCCAGCAGTTTACAGTCCTCTAACTATGGCTACACCTTC. Its protein is CASSLQSSNYGYTF.

The V and J genes are TRBV27 and TRBJ1-2; 8 bases line up with TRBD1. Germline CDR1 MNHEY, CDR2 SMNVEV (reference sequence). The CDR3 has 14 residues. J lost 3 bases, V lost 2 bases, and 2 bases had no gene match. The CDR3 spells CASSLQGADYGYTF. The CDR3 bases are TGTGCCAGCAGTTTACAGGGGGCGGACTATGGCTACACCTTC.

The chain joins TRBV28 to TRBJ2-1, with 12 bases lining up with TRBD1. The CDR3 loop spans 15 amino acids. The V gene end was trimmed by 6 bases and the J gene end by 9 bases; junction bases not matched to a gene: 9. Germline V gene lookup returns CDR1 MDHEN and CDR2 SYDVKM. CDR3 protein: CASRYRDRGRCEQFF. CDR3 DNA: TGTGCCAGCAGATACCGGGACAGGGGGCGATGTGAGCAGTTCTTC.

This clone was detected only a few times. V usage is TRBV5-1 and J usage is TRBJ1-6, with D possibly TRBD1 on 5 matching bases. This CDR3 is built from 14 residues. Germline-derived CDR1 and CDR2 are SGHRS and YFSETQ. Trimming removed 3 bases from V and 8 bases from J, with 12 bases in between. DNA for the CDR3: TGCGCCAGCAGCTGGGGCGGTGATCATTCACCCCTCCACTTT. Residues: CASSWGGDHSPLHF. The full variable domain, its missing parts supplied by reference TRBV5-1 and TRBJ1-6, is KAGVTQTPRYLIKTRGQQVTLSCSPISGHRSVSWYQQTPGQGLQFLFEYFSETQRNKGNFPGRFSGRQFSNSRSEMNVSTLELGDSALYLCASSWGGDHSPLHFGNGTRLTVT.

This chain links TRBV2 with TRBJ1-5; D unresolved. This CDR3 region has 13 residues. The V and J ends lost 6 bases and 3 bases respectively, with 9 bases between them. Germline values: CDR1 SNHLY, CDR2 FYNNEI. The CDR3 loop reads CASRGSTNQPQHF. CDR3 bases: TGTGCCAGCAGGGGAAGTACCAATCAGCCCCAGCATTTT.

This clone is a singleton in its sample. V and J are TRBV7-9 and TRBJ2-2, with TRBD1 as a possible D gene (5 bases). Per germline, CDR1 SEHNR and CDR2 FQNEAQ (reference sequence). V was pared by 4 bases and J by 3 bases, with 15 bases between. The CDR3 sequence is 16 residues long. CDR3 bases: TGTGCCAGCAGCTCCGGACGCCCCAGGGACACCGGGGAGCTGTTTTTT. This encodes CASSSGRPRDTGELFF.